This entry lists 19 T cell receptor beta chains sequenced from one sample in a study of blood T cell repertoires in COVID-19. Using immunoSEQ multiplex PCR, the repertoire was profiled, and TCRdb retains in-frame clones only, with some absent. Among 200,000 to 250,000 clones, 80% to 85% were seen once, and the ten largest hold approximately 5%. The sample comprised peripheral blood. The source is a woman aged 70-85 years with COVID-19, enrolled during active disease.

The V call is TRBV7-2, the J call TRBJ2-7; 9 nucleotides align to TRBD1. Germline loops: CDR1 SGHTA, CDR2 FQGNSA. Trimming removed 0 bases from V and 5 bases from J; junction bases left unmatched: 8. The CDR3 extends over 16 amino acids. CDR3 DNA sequence: TGTGCCAGCAGCTTAGCTAGTACAGGGGGCTACAACGAGCAGTACTTC. As protein: CASSLASTGGYNEQYF.

The chain uses TRBV6-1 and TRBJ1-4; a possible D gene is TRBD1 (6 bases). The CDR3 runs 14 residues. Trimming cost V 2 bases and J 8 bases, with 12 bases left between them. Germline values: CDR1 MNHNS, CDR2 SASEGT. The CDR3 nucleotides read TGTGCCAGCAGTGAATACAGGGTGGGAGAAAAACTGTTTTTT. This sequence encodes CASSEYRVGEKLFF.

The rearrangement uses TRBV29-1 and TRBJ2-1; 8 nucleotides agree with TRBD2. In germline, CDR1 is SQVTM, CDR2 ANQGSEA. This CDR3 contains 14 residues. V was pared by 6 bases and J by 0 bases, with 4 bases of the junction left unmatched. The CDR3 DNA reads TGCAGCGTCGCGGGGACTAGCTCCTACAATGAGCAGTTCTTC. It yields the protein CSVAGTSSYNEQFF.

The chain carries TRBV9 and TRBJ1-1; 9 positions agree with TRBD1. CDR3 length: 15 amino acids. Trimming at V came to 1 base and at J to 5 bases, leaving 6 bases not matched to a gene. Looked up from germline, CDR1 is SGDLS and CDR2 is YYNGEE. CDR3 loop: CASSVIGTGITEAFF. The CDR3 DNA reads TGTGCCAGCAGCGTAATAGGGACAGGGATAACTGAAGCTTTCTTT.

V and J are TRBV24-1 and TRBJ1-2; D perhaps matches TRBD1 (6 bases). Trimming stripped 6 bases from V and 4 bases from J, with 11 bases between. The CDR3 has 13 residues. Per germline, CDR1 KGHDR and CDR2 SFDVKD. The CDR3 nucleotides read TGTGCCACCAGTCAGACAGGCCCCTATGGCTACACCTTC. Protein sequence: CATSQTGPYGYTF.

The DNA for the CDR3 is TGTGCCAGCAGCTTAGATACCCTAGCGGGTAGGGAGCAGTTCTTC. Translation gives CASSLDTLAGREQFF. V and J are TRBV11-3 and TRBJ2-1; 8 bases are a match to TRBD2. The length of the CDR3 is 15 residues. The germline CDR1 and CDR2 sequences are SGHNT and YENEEA. V trimming: 0 bases; J trimming: 10 bases; junction bases outside the gene matches: 8.

This clone was detected only once. J is TRBJ2-3 and V is TRBV24-1; TRBD2 is a possible D gene (5 bases). V was pared by 9 bases and J by 5 bases, with 11 bases between. This CDR3 has 12 amino acids. The germline V gene has CDR1 KGHDR and CDR2 SFDVKD. CDR3 sequence (DNA): TGTGCCACCGGTTCCGGGAAAGATACGCAGTATTTT. This codes for CATGSGKDTQYF.

The V gene is TRBV7-6, the J gene TRBJ1-1; 7 bases are shared with TRBD1. The germline V gene encodes CDR1 SGHVS and CDR2 FNYEAQ. J was trimmed by 4 bases and V by 5 bases; bases with no gene match: 4. The CDR3 is 13 residues long. CDR3 DNA: TGTGCCAGCAGCGTTTCAGGGGGCACTGAAGCTTTCTTT. The encoded protein is CASSVSGGTEAFF.

The chain combines TRBV30 with TRBJ2-1, with a weak D call TRBD1 (6 bases). V was cut by 2 bases and J by 0 bases, with 20 bases left in between. This CDR3 contains 18 residues. The germline CDR1 and CDR2 sequences are GTSNPN and SVGIG (reference sequence). The DNA of the CDR3 is TGTGCCTGGAGTCCCATAAACAGGGCAGGTAGCTCCTACAATGAGCAGTTCTTC. This gives the protein CAWSPINRAGSSYNEQFF.

The gene calls are TRBV9 and TRBJ2-1, with TRBD2 matching 10 bases. V lost 6 bases to trimming and J lost 12 bases; unmatched junction nucleotides: 15. Germline V gene sequence: CDR1 SGDLS, CDR2 YYNGEE. This CDR3 has 15 residues. CDR3 sequence reads: CASTSRASGRGRQFF. In DNA form, the CDR3 reads TGTGCCAGCACCTCCAGGGCTAGCGGGAGAGGGAGGCAGTTCTTC.

This clone was seen a single time. The rearrangement links TRBV19 to TRBJ1-5, with 8 bases fitting TRBD1. The germline V gene has CDR1 LNHDA and CDR2 SQIVND (reference sequence). CDR3 length equals 15 residues. The J segment lost 9 bases and the V segment lost 6 bases, leaving 13 bases of the junction unmatched. The CDR3 loop reads CASRKTGASGGPQHF. The CDR3 DNA sequence: TGTGCCAGTAGGAAGACAGGGGCCTCCGGTGGGCCCCAGCATTTT.

This clone was picked up a small number of times. The V and J genes are TRBV7-5 and TRBJ1-5; the table's D call TRBD1 went unverified against the DNA. TRBV7-5 is annotated as a pseudogene. CDR3 length equals 16 residues. The CDR3 region has the DNA TGTGCCAGAAGCTTAGGGGGGCAGGGGGCTGGACAGCCCCAGCATTTT. Translating gives CARSLGGQGAGQPQHF.

The rearrangement joins TRBV9 to TRBJ1-5; 7 nucleotides align to TRBD1. J gave up 3 bases and V 4 bases, and 7 bases lay outside the gene matches. The CDR3 extends over 15 amino acids. Germline assignment: CDR1 SGDLS and CDR2 YYNGEE. The CDR3 is CASSPGTANNQPQHF. CDR3 bases: TGTGCCAGCAGCCCCGGGACAGCTAACAATCAGCCCCAGCATTTT.

This sequence joins TRBV14 and TRBJ1-6; tentatively, D is TRBD1 (5 bases). The CDR3 has 16 residues. Looked up from germline, CDR1 is SGHDN and CDR2 is FVKESK. V was shortened by 0 bases and J by 7 bases, with 13 bases between the two germline ends. The CDR3 DNA follows: TGTGCCAGCAGCCAAGAGCATGCAGGGTGGAATTCACCCCTCCACTTT. This gives the protein CASSQEHAGWNSPLHF.

The chain carries TRBV30 and TRBJ1-4, with a weak D call TRBD1 (6 bases). This CDR3 contains 16 residues. Germline V gene sequence: CDR1 GTSNPN, CDR2 SVGIG (reference sequence). Trimming left V 0 bases short and J 2 bases short, with 13 bases between. CDR3 DNA sequence: TGTGCCTGGAGTGTGAACAGGGTGGGGACTAATGAAAAACTGTTTTTT. As protein: CAWSVNRVGTNEKLFF.

The count of this clone is one. The J gene is TRBJ1-1, the V gene TRBV14, with 8 bases lining up with TRBD1. There are 16 residues in the CDR3. From germline, CDR1 is SGHDN and CDR2 FVKESK. With 4 bases clipped from V and 6 bases from J, the junction kept 13 bases outside the gene matches. The CDR3 sequence is CASSRLTLGQGAEAFF. The CDR3 DNA reads TGTGCCAGCAGCCGACTAACCCTCGGACAGGGCGCTGAAGCTTTCTTT.

The genes are TRBV28 and TRBJ1-4; no clear D gene. The CDR3 loop spans 11 amino acids. Trimming removed 3 bases from V and 13 bases from J, with 9 bases in between. Germline V lookup: CDR1 MDHEN, CDR2 SYDVKM. CDR3 in amino acids: CASSFNLALFF. The CDR3 coding sequence is TGTGCCAGCAGTTTTAATCTAGCACTGTTTTTT. Using reference TRBV28 and TRBJ1-4 for the parts outside the CDR3, the full variable domain is DVKVTQSSRYLVKRTGEKVFLECVQDMDHENMFWYRQDPGLGLRLIYFSYDVKMKEKGDIPEGYSVSREKKERFSLILESASTNQTSMYLCASSFNLALFFGSGTQLSVL.

J is TRBJ2-1 and V is TRBV21-1; the D call in the table, TRBD2, was not verified against the DNA. TRBV21-1 is tagged as a pseudogene. The CDR3 extends over 17 amino acids. The chain's CDR3 is CASMGMTAGVPANEQFF. The CDR3 DNA reads as TGTGCCAGCATGGGCATGACAGCGGGTGTACCCGCCAATGAGCAGTTCTTC.

This clone was seen more than once but under ten times. The J gene is TRBJ1-5, the V gene TRBV27; possible D gene TRBD1, 5 bases. This CDR3 has 15 residues. V lost 3 bases to trimming and J lost 0 bases, with 9 bases between them. Germline V gives CDR1 MNHEY, CDR2 SMNVEV (reference sequence). The CDR3 DNA is TGTGCCAGCAGTTTCCAGGGTTCTAGCAATCAGCCCCAGCATTTT. Its translation is CASSFQGSSNQPQHF.